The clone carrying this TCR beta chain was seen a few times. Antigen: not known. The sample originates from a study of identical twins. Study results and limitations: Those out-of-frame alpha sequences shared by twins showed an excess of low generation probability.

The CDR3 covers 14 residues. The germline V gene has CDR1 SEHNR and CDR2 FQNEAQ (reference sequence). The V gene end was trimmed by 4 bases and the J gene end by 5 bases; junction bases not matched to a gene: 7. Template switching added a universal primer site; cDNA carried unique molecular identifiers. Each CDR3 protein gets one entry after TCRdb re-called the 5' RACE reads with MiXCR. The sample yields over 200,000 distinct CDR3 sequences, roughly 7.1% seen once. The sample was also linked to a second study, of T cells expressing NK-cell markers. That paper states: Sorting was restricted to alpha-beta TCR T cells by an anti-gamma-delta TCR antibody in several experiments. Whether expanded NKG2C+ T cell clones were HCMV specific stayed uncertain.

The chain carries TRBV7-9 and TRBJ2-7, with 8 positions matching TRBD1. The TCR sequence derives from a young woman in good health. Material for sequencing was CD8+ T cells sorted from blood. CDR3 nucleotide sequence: TGTGCCAGCAGCTCGGCGGACAGGGCCCACGAGCAGTACTTC. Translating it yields CASSSADRAHEQYF.